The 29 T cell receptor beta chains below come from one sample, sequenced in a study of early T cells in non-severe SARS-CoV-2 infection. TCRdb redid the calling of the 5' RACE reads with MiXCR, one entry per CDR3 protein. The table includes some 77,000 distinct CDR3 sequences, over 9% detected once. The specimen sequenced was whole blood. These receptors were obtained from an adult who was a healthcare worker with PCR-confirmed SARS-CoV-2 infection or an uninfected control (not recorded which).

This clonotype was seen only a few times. The CDR3 spells CASSFQDTQYF. CDR3 DNA: TGTGCCAGCAGTTTCCAAGATACGCAGTATTTT. The gene calls are TRBV12-3 or TRBV12-4 and TRBJ2-3; D is undetermined. CDR3 size: 11 residues. V lost 3 bases and J lost 5, with 3 bases in between.

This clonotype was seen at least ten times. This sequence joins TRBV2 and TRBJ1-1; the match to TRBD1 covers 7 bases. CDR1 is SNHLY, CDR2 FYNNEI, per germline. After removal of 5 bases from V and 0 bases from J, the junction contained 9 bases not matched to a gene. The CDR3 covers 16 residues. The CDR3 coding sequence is TGTGCCAGCAGTCCCTTAAGGGGGCTACTGAACACTGAAGCTTTCTTT. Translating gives CASSPLRGLLNTEAFF. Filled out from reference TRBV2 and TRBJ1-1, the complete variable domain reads EPEVTQTPSHQVTQMGQEVILRCVPISNHLYFYWYRQILGQKVEFLVSFYNNEISEKSEIFDDQFSVERPDGSNFTLKIRSTKLEDSAMYFCASSPLRGLLNTEAFFGQGTRLTVV.

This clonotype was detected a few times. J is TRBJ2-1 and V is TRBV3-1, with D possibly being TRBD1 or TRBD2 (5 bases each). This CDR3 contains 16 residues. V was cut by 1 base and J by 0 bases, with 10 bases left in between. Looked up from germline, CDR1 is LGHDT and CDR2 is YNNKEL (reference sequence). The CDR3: CASSQAWGSSYNEQFF. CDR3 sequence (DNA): TGTGCCAGCAGCCAAGCGTGGGGGAGCTCCTACAATGAGCAGTTCTTC.

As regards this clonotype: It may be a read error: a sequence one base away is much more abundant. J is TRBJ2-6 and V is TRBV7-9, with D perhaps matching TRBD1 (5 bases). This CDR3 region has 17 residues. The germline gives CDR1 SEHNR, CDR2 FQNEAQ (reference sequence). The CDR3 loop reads CASSLGSRRAGVNVLTF. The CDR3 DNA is TGTGCCAGCAGCTTGGGGTCCCGCAGGGCTGGGGTCAACGTCCTGACTTTC.

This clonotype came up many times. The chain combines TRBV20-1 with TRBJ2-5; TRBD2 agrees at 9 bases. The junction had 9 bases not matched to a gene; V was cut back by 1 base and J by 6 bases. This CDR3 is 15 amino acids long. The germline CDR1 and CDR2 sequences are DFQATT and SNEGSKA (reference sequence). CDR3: CSARGGAGGQKTQYF. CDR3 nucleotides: TGCAGTGCTAGAGGAGGTGCGGGAGGGCAGAAGACCCAGTACTTC.

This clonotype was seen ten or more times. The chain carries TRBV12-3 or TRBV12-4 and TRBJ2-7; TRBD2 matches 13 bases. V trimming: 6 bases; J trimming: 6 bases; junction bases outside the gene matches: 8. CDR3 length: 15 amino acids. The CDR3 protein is CASSLVGLAGVEQYF. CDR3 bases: TGTGCCAGCAGCTTGGTCGGACTAGCGGGAGTCGAGCAGTACTTC.

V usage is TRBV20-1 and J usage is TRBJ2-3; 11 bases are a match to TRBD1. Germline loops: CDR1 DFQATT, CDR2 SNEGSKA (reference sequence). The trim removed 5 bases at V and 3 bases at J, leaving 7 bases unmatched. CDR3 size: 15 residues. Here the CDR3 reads CSAYTDRGLTDTQYF. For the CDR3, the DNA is TGCAGTGCTTATACGGACAGGGGGCTTACAGATACGCAGTATTTT.

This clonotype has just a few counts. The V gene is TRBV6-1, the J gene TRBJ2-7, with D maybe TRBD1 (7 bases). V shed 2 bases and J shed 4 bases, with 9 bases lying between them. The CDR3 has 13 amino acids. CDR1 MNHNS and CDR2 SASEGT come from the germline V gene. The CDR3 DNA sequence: TGTGCCAGCAGTGAACAGGGGGGATACGAGCAGTACTTC. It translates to CASSEQGGYEQYF.

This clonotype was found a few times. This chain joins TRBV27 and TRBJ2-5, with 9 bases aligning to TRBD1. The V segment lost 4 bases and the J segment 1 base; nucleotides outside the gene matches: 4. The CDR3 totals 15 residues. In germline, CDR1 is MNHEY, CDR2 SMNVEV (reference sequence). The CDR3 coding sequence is TGTGCCAGCAGTTCTAACAGGGGGCGCCAAGAGACCCAGTACTTC. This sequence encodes CASSSNRGRQETQYF.

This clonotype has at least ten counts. The CDR3: CASTSGIYGYTF. In nucleotides, the CDR3 is TGTGCCAGCACGAGCGGGATCTATGGCTACACCTTC. V usage is TRBV28 and J usage is TRBJ1-2; no reliable D call. The CDR3 length is 12 residues. Germline-derived CDR1 and CDR2 are MDHEN and SYDVKM. V shed 7 bases and J shed 4 bases, with 10 bases lying between them.

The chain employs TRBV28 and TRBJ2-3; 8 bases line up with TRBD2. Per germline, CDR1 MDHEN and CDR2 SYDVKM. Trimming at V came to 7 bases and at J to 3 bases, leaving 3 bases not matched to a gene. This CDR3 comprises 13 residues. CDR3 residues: CASTGGGTDTQYF. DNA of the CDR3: TGTGCCAGCACAGGCGGGGGGACAGATACGCAGTATTTT. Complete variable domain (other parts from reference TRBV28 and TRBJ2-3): DVKVTQSSRYLVKRTGEKVFLECVQDMDHENMFWYRQDPGLGLRLIYFSYDVKMKEKGDIPEGYSVSREKKERFSLILESASTNQTSMYLCASTGGGTDTQYFGPGTRLTVL.

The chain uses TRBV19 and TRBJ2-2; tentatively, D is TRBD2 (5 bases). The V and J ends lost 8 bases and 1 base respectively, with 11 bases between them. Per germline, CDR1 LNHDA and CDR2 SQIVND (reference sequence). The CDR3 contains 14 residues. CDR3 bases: TGTGCCAGTCTTAAAAGCGGGAACACCGGGGAGCTGTTTTTT. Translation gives CASLKSGNTGELFF.

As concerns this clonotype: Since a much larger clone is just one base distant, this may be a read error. CDR3: CASSIEPSGRKEQYF. The CDR3, as DNA: TGTGCCAGCAGTATCGAGCCTAGCGGGAGGAAGGAGCAGTACTTC. The genes are TRBV27 and TRBJ2-7, with 11 bases aligning to TRBD2. Germline V gene data show CDR1 as MNHEY and CDR2 as SMNVEV (reference sequence). Losses at the gene ends were 5 bases for V and 7 bases for J; bases not matched to a gene: 10. The CDR3 is 15 amino acids.

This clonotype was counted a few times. CDR3 sequence (DNA): TGTGCCAGCAGTCGCAAATTAGCACAGGGCCCTTATAGCAATCAGCCCCAGCATTTT. Protein: CASSRKLAQGPYSNQPQHF. The chain is built from TRBV6-6 and TRBJ1-5; D is possibly TRBD1 (6 bases). Trimming stripped 5 bases from V and 0 bases from J, with 23 bases between. From germline, CDR1 is MNHNY and CDR2 SVGAGI (reference sequence). This CDR3 contains 19 residues.

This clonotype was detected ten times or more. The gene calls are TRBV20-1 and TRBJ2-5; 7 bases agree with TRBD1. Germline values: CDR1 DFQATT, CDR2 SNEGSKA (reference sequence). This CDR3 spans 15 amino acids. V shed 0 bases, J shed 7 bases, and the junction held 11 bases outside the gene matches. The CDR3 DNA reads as TGCAGTGCTAGAGAACTCGACAGGGACGCTGCGACCCAGTACTTC. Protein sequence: CSARELDRDAATQYF.

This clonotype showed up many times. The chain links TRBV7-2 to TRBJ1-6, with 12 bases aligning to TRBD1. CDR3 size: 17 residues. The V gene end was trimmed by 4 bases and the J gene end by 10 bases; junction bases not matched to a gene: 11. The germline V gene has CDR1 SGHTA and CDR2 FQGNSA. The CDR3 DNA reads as TGTGCCAGCAGCTCCAACCTAGGGGGGACAGGGGGCTCACCCCTCCACTTT. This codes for CASSSNLGGTGGSPLHF.

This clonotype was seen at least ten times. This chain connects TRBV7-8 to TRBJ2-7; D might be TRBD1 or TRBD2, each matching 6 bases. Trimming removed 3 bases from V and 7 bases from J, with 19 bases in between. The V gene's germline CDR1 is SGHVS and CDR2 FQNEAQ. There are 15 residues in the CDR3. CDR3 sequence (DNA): TGTGCCAGCAGCTTGGGGCTTAGTAGGGGGGATGAGCAGTACTTC. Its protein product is CASSLGLSRGDEQYF.

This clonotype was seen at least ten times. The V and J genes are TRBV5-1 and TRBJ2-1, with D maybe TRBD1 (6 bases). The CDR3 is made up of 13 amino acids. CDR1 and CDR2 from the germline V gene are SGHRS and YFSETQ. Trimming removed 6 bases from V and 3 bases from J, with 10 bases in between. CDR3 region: CASTEDSYNEQFF. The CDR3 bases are TGCGCCAGCACCGAGGACAGCTACAATGAGCAGTTCTTC.

The CDR3 DNA reads TGTGCCATCAGTGAGTCCGGAGCGGTCCAAGAGACCCAGTACTTC. Its protein product is CAISESGAVQETQYF. This chain links TRBV10-3 with TRBJ2-5, with D possibly TRBD2 on 5 matching bases. Trimming cost V 0 bases and J 1 base, with 9 bases left between them. The CDR3 is 15 residues long. CDR1 is ENHRY and CDR2 is SYGVKD in the germline V gene.

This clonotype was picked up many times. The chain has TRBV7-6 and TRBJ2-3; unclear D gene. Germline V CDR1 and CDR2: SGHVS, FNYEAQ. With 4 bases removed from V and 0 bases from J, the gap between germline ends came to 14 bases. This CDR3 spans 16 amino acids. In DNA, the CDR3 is TGTGCCAGCAGCTCCGGTGGTGCGGTGAGCACAGATACGCAGTATTTT. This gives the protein CASSSGGAVSTDTQYF.

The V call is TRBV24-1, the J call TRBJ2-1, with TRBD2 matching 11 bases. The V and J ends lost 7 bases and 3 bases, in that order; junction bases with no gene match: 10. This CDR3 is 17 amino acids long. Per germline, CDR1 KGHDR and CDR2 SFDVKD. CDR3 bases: TGTGCCACCAGCTCGGGACTAGCGGTTAACAGCTACAATGAGCAGTTCTTC. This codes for CATSSGLAVNSYNEQFF.

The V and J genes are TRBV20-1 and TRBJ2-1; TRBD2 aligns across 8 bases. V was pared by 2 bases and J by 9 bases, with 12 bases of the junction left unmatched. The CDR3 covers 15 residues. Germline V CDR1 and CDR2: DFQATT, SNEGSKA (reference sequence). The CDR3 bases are TGCAGTGCTAGAAACTACGGGAGGGCGGGTCCTGAGCAGTTCTTC. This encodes CSARNYGRAGPEQFF.

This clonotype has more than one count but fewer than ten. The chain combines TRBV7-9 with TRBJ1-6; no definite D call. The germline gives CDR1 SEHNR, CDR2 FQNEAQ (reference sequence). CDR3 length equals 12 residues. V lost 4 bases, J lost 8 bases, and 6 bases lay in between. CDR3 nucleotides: TGTGCCAGCAGCTGGGATGATTCACCCCTCCACTTT. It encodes CASSWDDSPLHF. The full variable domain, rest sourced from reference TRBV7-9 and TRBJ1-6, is DTGVSQNPRHKITKRGQNVTFRCDPISEHNRLYWYRQTLGQGPEFLTYFQNEAQLEKSRLLSDRFSAERPKGSFSTLEIQRTEQGDSAMYLCASSWDDSPLHFGNGTRLTVT.

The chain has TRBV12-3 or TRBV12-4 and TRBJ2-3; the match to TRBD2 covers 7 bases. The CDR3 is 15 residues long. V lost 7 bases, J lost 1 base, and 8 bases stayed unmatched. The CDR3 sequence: CASTPTSLGTDTQYF. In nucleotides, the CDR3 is TGTGCCAGCACCCCGACTAGCCTTGGCACAGATACGCAGTATTTT.

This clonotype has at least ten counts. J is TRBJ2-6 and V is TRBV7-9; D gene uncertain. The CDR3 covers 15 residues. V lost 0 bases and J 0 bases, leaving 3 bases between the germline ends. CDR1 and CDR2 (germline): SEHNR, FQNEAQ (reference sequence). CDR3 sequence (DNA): TGTGCCAGCAGCTTAGCGGGCTCTGGGGCCAACGTCCTGACTTTC. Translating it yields CASSLAGSGANVLTF. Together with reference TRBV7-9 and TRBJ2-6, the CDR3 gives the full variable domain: DTGVSQNPRHKITKRGQNVTFRCDPISEHNRLYWYRQTLGQGPEFLTYFQNEAQLEKSRLLSDRFSAERPKGSFSTLEIQRTEQGDSAMYLCASSLAGSGANVLTFGAGSRLTVL.

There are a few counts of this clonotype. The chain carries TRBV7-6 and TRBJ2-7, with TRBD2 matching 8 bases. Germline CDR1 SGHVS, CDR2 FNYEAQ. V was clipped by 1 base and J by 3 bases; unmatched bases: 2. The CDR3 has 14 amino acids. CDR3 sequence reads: CASSLEREHYEQYF. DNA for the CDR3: TGTGCCAGCAGCTTAGAGCGGGAGCACTACGAGCAGTACTTC. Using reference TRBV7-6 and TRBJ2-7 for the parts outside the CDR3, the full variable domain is GAGVSQSPRYKVTKRGQDVALRCDPISGHVSLYWYRQALGQGPEFLTYFNYEAQQDKSGLPNDRFSAERPEGSISTLTIQRTEQRDSAMYRCASSLEREHYEQYFGPGTRLTVT.

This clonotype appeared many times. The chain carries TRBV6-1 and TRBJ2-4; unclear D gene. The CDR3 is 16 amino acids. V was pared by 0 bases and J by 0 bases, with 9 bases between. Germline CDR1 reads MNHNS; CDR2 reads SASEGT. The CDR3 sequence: CASSEALTGAKNIQYF. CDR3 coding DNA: TGTGCCAGCAGTGAAGCCTTGACCGGAGCCAAAAACATTCAGTACTTC.

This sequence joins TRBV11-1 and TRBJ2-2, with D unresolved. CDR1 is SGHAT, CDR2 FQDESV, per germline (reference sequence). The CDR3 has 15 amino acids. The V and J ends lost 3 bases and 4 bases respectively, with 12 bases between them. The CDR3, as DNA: TGTGCCAGCAGCTTCGACCGGATACCCACCGGGGAGCTGTTTTTT. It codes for CASSFDRIPTGELFF.

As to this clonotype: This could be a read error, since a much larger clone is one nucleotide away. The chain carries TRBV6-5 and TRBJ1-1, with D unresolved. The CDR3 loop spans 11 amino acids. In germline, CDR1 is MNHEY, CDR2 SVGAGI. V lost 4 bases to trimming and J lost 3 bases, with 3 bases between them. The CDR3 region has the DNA TGTGCCAGCAGTTCGCACACTGAAGCTTTCTTT. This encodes CASSSHTEAFF.